The sequence of this TCR beta chain was determined in a study of prognosis after radiotherapy for stage I lung cancer. Study-wide context: Among the enrolled patients, 14 to 15 had newly diagnosed primary stage I lung tumors, while roughly five had oligometastatic NSCLC following surgical resection of the primary tumor. It was considered that all non-small cell lung cancer patients were medically inoperable. Squamous cell carcinoma affected seven patients, adenocarcinoma twelve.

Genomic DNA was subjected to two-round multiplex PCR for amplification of TCR beta CDR3. For every TRBV and TRBJ gene, a specific primer was used in first-round PCR. One entry per CDR3 protein results from TCRdb running MiXCR on the multiplex PCR reads. The sample shows around 59,000 distinct CDR3 sequences, around 27% of them seen only once. The CDR3 spans 15 residues. Germline V gives CDR1 SGHRS, CDR2 YFSETQ. V shed 1 base and J 2 bases; nucleotides not matched to a gene: 4. This clonotype was counted many times. The V and J genes are TRBV5-1 and TRBJ2-3; 7 nucleotides match TRBD1. The origin of this receptor is a donor aged 50 or older with non-small cell lung cancer. Sequenced material: PBMCs, taken before or after stereotactic body radiation therapy (not recorded which). The CDR3 DNA reads as TGCGCCAGCAGCTTGACAGGGGCCCCCACAGATACGCAGTATTTT. Its translation is CASSLTGAPTDTQYF. Full variable domain (outside the CDR3, taken from reference TRBV5-1 and TRBJ2-3): KAGVTQTPRYLIKTRGQQVTLSCSPISGHRSVSWYQQTPGQGLQFLFEYFSETQRNKGNFPGRFSGRQFSNSRSEMNVSTLELGDSALYLCASSLTGAPTDTQYFGPGTRLTVL.